The subject of this entry is one TCR beta chain. This entry belongs to a study of blood T cell repertoires in COVID-19. Profiled with immunoSEQ multiplex PCR; TCRdb holds only in-frame clones, not every one. Among around 140,000 clones listed, approximately 85% were seen once. Germline loops: CDR1 LNHDA, CDR2 SQIVND (reference sequence). The V end was cut by 3 bases, the J end by 4 bases, with 9 bases between. The CDR3 spans 13 residues. Source material: peripheral blood. This clonotype originated in a man between 65 and 85 years old with acute or convalescent COVID-19. The chain uses TRBV19 and TRBJ1-2; D call uncertain. The CDR3 nucleotides read TGTGCCAGTAGTATTGAGGGAGGCTATGGCTACACCTTC. This sequence encodes CASSIEGGYGYTF.